This T cell receptor (beta chain) was identified during a study of blood T cell repertoires in COVID-19. This CDR3 is 16 amino acids long. Trimming removed 5 bases from V and 2 bases from J; junction bases left unmatched: 6. CDR1 and CDR2 (germline): SGHAT, FQNNGV. This clone was found once. Per the original methods: Amplified reference gene primers provided the basis for estimating nucleated cell counts. The repertoire was sequenced with immunoSEQ multiplex PCR; TCRdb's copy has only in-frame clones and lacks some. The V and J calls and clone size come from that table; D and trimming were worked out from the DNA. Of under 150,000 clones detected, 81% appear once; the ten largest clones hold 8.4%.

This TCR was sampled from a woman aged 55-70 years with active or convalescent COVID-19. The sequenced material came from peripheral blood. The chain couples TRBV11-2 to TRBJ2-1, with 10 bases fitting TRBD1. The CDR3 reads CASSPTGTGAYNEQFF. The CDR3 nucleotides are TGTGCCAGCAGCCCAACCGGGACAGGGGCCTACAATGAGCAGTTCTTC.